These 4 T cell receptor beta chains were all obtained from the same sample, sequenced in a study of cytomegalovirus exposure and HLA in healthy donors (dated 2017 in TCRdb). The protocol used for the library was the immunoSEQ multiplex PCR assay. For the multiplex PCR, a mixture combining 60 forward primers for TCR Vbeta segments and 13 reverse primers for TCR Jbeta segments was used. Sourced from immuneACCESS, this table was stored by TCRdb with only in-frame sequences that have V and J called. A share of the clones is absent; for the studies checked, an unresolved V gene accounts for under half, and the remainder has no known explanation. For this sample there are a few hundred thousand clones; roughly 90% appear just once. Of the sample, roughly 2% is held by the ten largest clones. Sequenced input: PBMCs. The receptor set was obtained from a woman in her late teens or twenties in good health and CMV-seronegative.

V usage is TRBV6-1 and J usage is TRBJ2-2, with 8 positions matching TRBD2. The CDR3 consists of 18 residues. J was trimmed by 2 bases and V by 3 bases; bases with no gene match: 11. Germline CDR1 is MNHNS and CDR2 is SASEGT. CDR3 residues: CASSEGFGSGGNTGELFF. The CDR3 DNA is TGTGCCAGCAGTGAGGGCTTTGGGAGCGGGGGAAACACCGGGGAGCTGTTTTTT.

The chain carries TRBV6-5 and TRBJ2-1, with D perhaps matching TRBD1 (6 bases). V dropped 6 bases and J dropped 5 bases, with 14 bases sitting between them. Per the germline V gene, CDR1 is MNHEY and CDR2 is SVGAGI. The CDR3 sequence is 14 residues long. The CDR3 DNA follows: TGTGCCAGCAGAGCGACAGGCAGCCACAATGAGCAGTTCTTC. Translating it yields CASRATGSHNEQFF.

This clone was found once. V gene TRBV9 combines with J gene TRBJ2-3; TRBD2 matches 7 bases. V shed 5 bases and J 5 bases; nucleotides not matched to a gene: 8. The CDR3 loop spans 14 amino acids. CDR1 is SGDLS and CDR2 is YYNGEE in the germline V gene. DNA for the CDR3: TGTGCCAGCAGTAGCGGGCGGAGGGAAGATACGCAGTATTTT. Protein product: CASSSGRREDTQYF.

This CDR3 is CASSTGGSGGIDTQYF. In DNA form, the CDR3 reads TGTGCCAGCAGCACCGGTGGTAGCGGGGGAATAGATACGCAGTATTTT. The V gene is TRBV7-3, the J gene TRBJ2-3; 9 positions agree with TRBD2. V gave up 5 bases and J gave up 5 bases; unmatched junction bases: 11. The CDR3 contains 16 residues. Germline lookup yields CDR1 SGHTA and CDR2 FQGTGA. The full variable domain, in which reference TRBV7-3 and TRBJ2-3 provide the parts outside the CDR3, is GAGVSQTPSNKVTEKGKYVELRCDPISGHTALYWYRQSLGQGPEFLIYFQGTGAADDSGLPNDRFFAVRPEGSVSTLKIQRTERGDSAVYLCASSTGGSGGIDTQYFGPGTRLTVL.